This TCR beta chain was sequenced during a study of cytomegalovirus exposure and HLA in healthy donors (dated 2017 in TCRdb). Study-wide context: According to a later analysis, the 120 or so validation repertoires were produced on the same platform as the 680 or so repertoires of the first cohort. Along with the roughly 700-subject first cohort, a separate validation cohort of around 110 different subjects was used. High-throughput TCR immunosequencing, statistical association of individual TCRs with disease status, and machine learning were combined to predict cytomegalovirus infection status. The aim of the study was to test whether cataloging public T cell receptors could identify signatures of past pathogen exposure. Broad study findings and their caveats: A total of fewer than 200 TCR beta chains were listed by the study as associated with cytomegalovirus. The validation cohort had no HLA typing available for a later analysis, so co-occurrence within that cohort was assessed over all 130 or so repertoires. Of the cluster scores, 90% to 95% were above 0 in a later analysis, which found that TCRs clustered in the first cohort also tended to co-occur in the approximately 130 validation repertoires. Most TCR sequences were observed very rarely across donors, whereas some public TCRs were present in many individuals. In vitro tests confirmed that three of the cytomegalovirus-associated TCR beta chains recognize cytomegalovirus antigens. The authors suggested that the approach could potentially be generalized to other disease states and immunological phenotypes. In both the original and validation cohorts, the classifier was reported to diagnose cytomegalovirus status with high specificity and sensitivity.

Library construction relied on the immunoSEQ multiplex PCR assay. The study's processing was this. A statistical classification framework was developed to diagnose cytomegalovirus status using the catalog of TCR beta chain sequences. TCRdb took over this immuneACCESS table, retaining in-frame rearrangements with V and J assigned. Such tables are incomplete; in checked studies, under half of the missing clones stem from an unresolved V gene, and the remainder is unexplained. For V, J and clone size, that table is used; D and trimming come from the DNA. The sample table records 90,000 to 110,000 clones; approximately 86% of these occur just once. Together, the top ten hold 3% to 4% of the sample. The CDR3 holds 17 amino acids from the cysteine to the phenylalanine. Only CDR3 DNA is held: 51 bases, read in frame from base 1. As regards this clone: This clone's antigen is unknown. No base qualities exist here, and no much larger clone lies one base off it.

The donors were included in the validation cohort of some 120 subjects, a group kept apart from the approximately 670-subject first cohort. The chain links TRBV21-1 with TRBJ2-7; the D call of TRBD1 is as the table states it, not checked on the DNA. TRBV21-1 is shown as a pseudogene. Sequenced sample: PBMCs. This receptor was obtained from a woman between 18 and 29 years old in good health and CMV-seropositive. DNA sequence: TGTGCCAGCAGCAAAGGGAGGACAGGGCCAAGCTCCTACGAGCAGTACTTC. Its coded protein is CASSKGRTGPSSYEQYF.